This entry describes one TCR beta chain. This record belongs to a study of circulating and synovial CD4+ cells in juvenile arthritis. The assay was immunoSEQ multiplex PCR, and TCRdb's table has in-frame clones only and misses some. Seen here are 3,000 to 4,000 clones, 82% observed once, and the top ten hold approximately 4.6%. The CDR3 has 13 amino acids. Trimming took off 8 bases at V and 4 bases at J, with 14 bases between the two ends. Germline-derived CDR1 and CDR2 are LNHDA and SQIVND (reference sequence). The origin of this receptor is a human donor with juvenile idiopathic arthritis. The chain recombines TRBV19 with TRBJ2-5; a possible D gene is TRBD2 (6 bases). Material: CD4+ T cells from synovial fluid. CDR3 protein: CASGGTGVETQYF. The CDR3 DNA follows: TGTGCCAGTGGGGGGACGGGAGTAGAGACCCAGTACTTC.